These T cell receptor beta chains were read from a single sample in a study of shared clonotypes between healthy human individuals. The table came from immunoSEQ multiplex PCR; TCRdb's copy has only in-frame clones and leaves some out. In the table there are 2 million to 2.5 million clones, roughly 95% of which are singletons. The sample was naive CD8+ T cells sorted from blood. These receptors were taken from a man aged 18 to 29 in good health. CDR3s include the opening cysteine and the closing phenylalanine or tryptophan. D genes are given only for firm matches. For some rows the clone size is stated as once, few or many, or as a class when expanded; others skip it.

v_call	d_call	cdr3_length	clone_size	j_call	cdr3_aa	cdr3_nt
TRBV27	TRBD1	16	NA	TRBJ2-7	CASSFGTVMASYEQYF	TGTGCCAGCAGTTTTGGGACAGTGATGGCCTCCTACGAGCAGTACTTC
TRBV10-1	NA	15	NA	TRBJ1-4	CASSESVGPGEELFF	TGCGCCAGCAGTGAGTCGGTTGGACCCGGAGAAGAACTGTTTTTT
TRBV6-5	TRBD2	14	NA	TRBJ2-1	CASRRASGYNEQFF	TGTGCCAGCAGGAGGGCTAGCGGATACAATGAGCAGTTCTTC
TRBV5-4	NA	12	NA	TRBJ2-7	CASIDSSYEQYF	TGTGCCAGCATAGATTCCTCCTACGAGCAGTACTTC
TRBV5-4	TRBD1	14	NA	TRBJ2-7	CASSWDRGISEQYF	TGTGCCAGCAGCTGGGACAGGGGAATCTCGGAGCAGTACTTC
TRBV1	NA	16	NA	TRBJ1-5	CTSRRPRGSSNQPQHF	TGCACCAGCAGACGCCCCCGGGGGTCGAGCAATCAGCCCCAGCATTTT
TRBV13	TRBD1	15	NA	TRBJ2-1	CASSAGTGSYNEQFF	TGTGCCAGCAGCGCAGGGACAGGGTCCTACAATGAGCAGTTCTTC
TRBV30	NA	12	NA	TRBJ2-1	CAWSGAAQEQFF	TGTGCCTGGAGTGGGGCCGCTCAGGAGCAGTTCTTC
TRBV5-6	TRBD1	16	NA	TRBJ2-5	CASSLVRDSVQETQYF	TGTGCCAGCAGCTTGGTTCGGGACAGCGTTCAAGAGACCCAGTACTTC
TRBV19	NA	14	NA	TRBJ1-1	CASSIQGTNTEAFF	TGTGCCAGTAGTATACAGGGGACGAACACTGAAGCTTTCTTT
TRBV30	TRBD1	14	NA	TRBJ2-5	CAWRQGAGQETQYF	TGTGCCTGGAGACAGGGGGCTGGGCAAGAGACCCAGTACTTC
TRBV6-1	NA	14	NA	TRBJ2-7	CASSEVRWGYEQYF	TGTGCCAGCAGTGAAGTGAGATGGGGGTACGAGCAGTACTTC
TRBV10-3	NA	14	once	TRBJ1-4	CAISNRTDNEKLFF	TGTGCCATCAGTAACAGGACGGATAATGAAAAACTGTTTTTT
TRBV21-1	NA	17	once	TRBJ1-5	CASSKRTTPYSNQPQHF	TGTGCCAGCAGCAAGAGAACGACACCTTATAGCAATCAGCCCCAGCATTTT
TRBV7-9	TRBD2	14	NA	TRBJ2-5	CASSSSTESGGLYF	TGTGCCAGCAGCTCATCAACTGAGAGCGGGGGCCTTTACTTC
TRBV6-5	TRBD1	14	NA	TRBJ2-7	CASSYSQGAYEQYF	TGTGCCAGCAGTTACTCGCAGGGGGCTTACGAGCAGTACTTC
TRBV5-1	TRBD2	15	once	TRBJ2-1	CASSLGGLVYNEQFF	TGCGCCAGCAGCTTGGGGGGACTAGTCTACAATGAGCAGTTCTTC
TRBV5-1	NA	13	NA	TRBJ2-7	CASAPAGVYEQYF	TGCGCCAGCGCTCCGGCAGGGGTCTACGAGCAGTACTTC
TRBV7-9	NA	19	NA	TRBJ2-3	CASSLTIGTIGRSTDTQYF	TGTGCCAGCAGCTTAACTATTGGCACCATTGGCAGGAGCACAGATACGCAGTATTTT
TRBV4-1	TRBD2	16	NA	TRBJ2-5	CASSQLTSGAQETQYF	TGCGCCAGCAGCCAACTGACTAGCGGGGCCCAAGAGACCCAGTACTTC
TRBV5-6	NA	15	NA	TRBJ2-7	CASSFRDSVLYEQYF	TGTGCCAGCAGCTTCAGAGACAGCGTGCTCTACGAGCAGTACTTC
TRBV4-1	TRBD1	16	NA	TRBJ2-1	CASSQVGDRRYNEQFF	TGCGCCAGCAGCCAAGTTGGGGACAGACGATACAATGAGCAGTTCTTC
TRBV29-1	NA	12	NA	TRBJ2-2	CSVSGASGELFF	TGCAGCGTTTCGGGAGCGAGCGGGGAGCTGTTTTTT
TRBV7-9	NA	12	NA	TRBJ1-2	CASSLGGYGYTF	TGTGCCAGCAGCTTGGGGGGATATGGCTACACCTTC
TRBV27	NA	13	NA	TRBJ2-5	CASSLWGVETQYF	TGTGCCAGCAGTTTGTGGGGAGTAGAGACCCAGTACTTC
TRBV6-5	NA	14	NA	TRBJ1-6	CASRSGVGVSPLHF	TGTGCCAGCAGATCGGGGGTCGGAGTTTCACCCCTCCACTTT
TRBV5-6	NA	12	NA	TRBJ2-7	CASSGETGEQYF	TGTGCCAGCAGCGGGGAGACTGGGGAGCAGTACTTC
TRBV4-1	NA	17	NA	TRBJ2-2	CASSQFGVLTDTGELFF	TGCGCCAGCAGCCAATTTGGGGTTCTGACTGACACCGGGGAGCTGTTTTTT
TRBV7-9	TRBD2	19	NA	TRBJ2-1	CASSPGLAGPHSSDNEQFF	TGTGCCAGCAGTCCGGGACTAGCGGGGCCTCATTCCTCAGACAATGAGCAGTTCTTC
TRBV6-4	TRBD1	13	few	TRBJ1-2	CASRGTANYGYTF	TGTGCCAGCAGAGGGACAGCTAACTATGGCTACACCTTC
TRBV18	NA	15	NA	TRBJ1-1	CASSPPRGGGTEAFF	TGTGCCAGCTCACCACCTCGGGGCGGGGGCACTGAAGCTTTCTTT
TRBV28	TRBD2	17	NA	TRBJ2-2	CASSPLSSGYSTGELFF	TGTGCCAGCAGCCCGCTCTCTAGCGGATACTCCACCGGGGAGCTGTTTTTT
TRBV23-1	NA	17	NA	TRBJ2-1	CASSQSFWSGAYNEQFF	TGCGCCAGCAGTCAATCGTTCTGGAGCGGAGCCTACAATGAGCAGTTCTTC
TRBV6-5	TRBD2	16	NA	TRBJ2-1	CASSLAGLAGGNEQFF	TGTGCCAGCAGTTTAGCGGGGCTAGCGGGAGGCAATGAGCAGTTCTTC
TRBV10-3	TRBD2	15	NA	TRBJ2-1	CAISGPSGENNEQFF	TGTGCCATCAGTGGTCCTAGCGGGGAGAACAATGAGCAGTTCTTC
TRBV7-2	NA	18	NA	TRBJ2-4	CASSFPIFPGAHGNIQYF	TGTGCCAGCAGCTTTCCGATATTCCCCGGGGCTCACGGAAACATTCAGTACTTC
TRBV29-1	NA	16	NA	TRBJ2-7	CSVEAPETGYPYEQYF	TGCAGCGTTGAAGCCCCGGAAACAGGGTATCCCTACGAGCAGTACTTC
TRBV30	TRBD1	13	NA	TRBJ1-5	CAWSTWTGQPQHF	TGTGCCTGGAGTACATGGACAGGCCAGCCCCAGCATTTT
TRBV7-6	NA	17	NA	TRBJ2-7	CASSLAGATEPPYEQYF	TGTGCCAGCAGCTTAGCAGGGGCTACCGAACCCCCCTACGAGCAGTACTTC
TRBV29-1	NA	11	few	TRBJ2-4	CSVGGEDIQYF	TGCAGCGTTGGAGGAGAGGACATTCAGTACTTC
TRBV10-3	TRBD1	15	once	TRBJ1-4	CAISAGTGTNEKLFF	TGTGCCATCAGCGCCGGGACAGGGACTAATGAAAAACTGTTTTTT
TRBV7-9	NA	16	NA	TRBJ2-7	CASSLSFGTDSYEQYF	TGTGCCAGCAGCTTATCTTTCGGGACGGATTCCTACGAGCAGTACTTC
TRBV30	TRBD1	17	NA	TRBJ2-3	CAWSVGTGALRADTQYF	TGTGCCTGGAGTGTTGGTACAGGGGCCCTTCGTGCGGATACGCAGTATTTT
TRBV28	NA	13	NA	TRBJ1-1	CASSLNMNTEAFF	TGTGCCAGCAGTTTGAATATGAACACTGAAGCTTTCTTT
TRBV4-3	NA	15	NA	TRBJ1-1	CASSQIAGVGTEAFF	TGCGCCAGCAGCCAAATCGCAGGGGTAGGCACTGAAGCTTTCTTT
TRBV30	TRBD2	14	NA	TRBJ2-3	CALSGGATADTQYF	TGTGCTCTCAGCGGGGGGGCCACAGCAGATACGCAGTATTTT
TRBV27	TRBD1	17	NA	TRBJ2-7	CASSPLATGTDFYEQYF	TGTGCCAGCAGTCCCCTCGCAACCGGGACAGACTTCTACGAGCAGTACTTC
TRBV29-1	NA	10	NA	TRBJ2-1	CSVVVNEQFF	TGCAGCGTTGTTGTCAATGAGCAGTTCTTC
TRBV27	NA	15	NA	TRBJ2-7	CASSPLAGSSYEQYF	TGTGCCAGCAGTCCGCTTGCAGGAAGTTCCTACGAGCAGTACTTC
TRBV7-9	TRBD1	15	NA	TRBJ2-7	CASSSTGEGSYEQYF	TGTGCCAGCAGCTCCACAGGGGAAGGGAGCTACGAGCAGTACTTC
TRBV7-9	NA	19	NA	TRBJ2-6	CASSPVGGVYPSGANVLTF	TGTGCCAGCAGCCCTGTGGGCGGGGTCTACCCCTCTGGGGCCAACGTCCTGACTTTC
TRBV4-3	NA	15	NA	TRBJ2-3	CASSQDLGETDTQYF	TGCGCCAGCAGCCAAGATCTGGGAGAAACAGATACGCAGTATTTT
TRBV28	NA	14	NA	TRBJ2-7	CASSHAGNTYEQYF	TGTGCCAGCAGCCACGCGGGGAACACCTACGAGCAGTACTTC